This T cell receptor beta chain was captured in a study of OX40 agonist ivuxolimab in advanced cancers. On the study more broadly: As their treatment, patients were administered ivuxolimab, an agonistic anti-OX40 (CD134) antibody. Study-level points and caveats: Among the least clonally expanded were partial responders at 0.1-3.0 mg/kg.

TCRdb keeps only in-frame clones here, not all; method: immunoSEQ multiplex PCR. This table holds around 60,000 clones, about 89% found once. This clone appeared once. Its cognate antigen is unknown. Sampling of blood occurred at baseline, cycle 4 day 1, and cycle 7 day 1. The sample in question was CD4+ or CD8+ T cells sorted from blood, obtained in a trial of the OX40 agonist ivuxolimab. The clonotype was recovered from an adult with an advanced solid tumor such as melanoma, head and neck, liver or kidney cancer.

The DNA of the CDR3 is TGTGCCAGCTCACCAGACGGCAGGGGAAGTGCGGAGGGCTACACCTTC. Translated, it gives CASSPDGRGSAEGYTF. This sequence joins TRBV18 and TRBJ1-2; perhaps TRBD1 as D (6 bases). In germline, CDR1 is KGHSH, CDR2 LQKENI. The CDR3 is 16 residues long. V lost 2 bases and J lost 8, with 21 bases in between. Variable domain in full (rest from reference TRBV18 and TRBJ1-2): NAGVMQNPRHLVRRRGQEARLRCSPMKGHSHVYWYRQLPEEGLKFMVYLQKENIIDESGMPKERFSAEFPKEGPSILRIQQVVRGDSAAYFCASSPDGRGSAEGYTFGSGTRLTVV.